The rows below give T cell receptor beta chains drawn from one sample of a study of T cells after yellow fever vaccination. TCRdb redid the calling of the 5' RACE reads with MiXCR, one entry per CDR3 protein. The profile shows a few hundred thousand distinct CDR3 sequences, about 3.5% of them singletons. The source was PBMCs, collected on the day of the yellow fever booster vaccination. These receptors originate from a man younger than 35 who received the YFV17D yellow fever vaccine. The CDR3 runs from the conserved cysteine through the conserved F or W. D genes are given only for firm matches. Clone size appears in some rows only: once, few, many, or a class for an expanded clone.

TRBV12-3/TRBV12-4	14	many	NA	TRBJ1-6	TGTGCCAGCAGTTTGTCGGGGGTGGATTCACCCCTCCACTTT	CASSLSGVDSPLHF
TRBV7-2	15	few	TRBD2	TRBJ2-5	TGTGCCAGCAGCTTACTTCGGGGGGGGCAAGAGACCCAGTACTTC	CASSLLRGGQETQYF
TRBV5-7	13	few	NA	TRBJ1-2	TGTGCCAGCAGCTTTTCCGTCCCCTATGGCTACACCTTC	CASSFSVPYGYTF
TRBV7-6	18	many	TRBD2	TRBJ2-2	TGTGCCAGCAGCTTAGATTTTTTGGCTAGCGGGGCCACCGGGGAGCTGTTTTTT	CASSLDFLASGATGELFF
TRBV6-5	16	NA	TRBD1	TRBJ2-6	TGTGCCAGTCGGGACAGGAAGGTAACTGGGGCCAACGTCCTGACTTTC	CASRDRKVTGANVLTF
TRBV2	18	few	NA	TRBJ1-1	TGTGCCAGCAGTGAAGCTAGGTCGGTTCGAGGGATGAATACTGAAGCTTTCTTT	CASSEARSVRGMNTEAFF
TRBV7-2	15	many	TRBD2	TRBJ2-1	TGTGCCAGCAGCTTGCCAGCGGGGGATGTCAATGAGCAGTTCTTC	CASSLPAGDVNEQFF
TRBV28	13	NA	NA	TRBJ1-1	TGTGCCAGCAGTTCCCCTTGGGACACTGAAGCTTTCTTT	CASSSPWDTEAFF
TRBV6-2/TRBV6-3	14	NA	NA	TRBJ1-2	TGTGCCAGCAGTTCACCGACCTACACCTATGGCTACACCTTC	CASSSPTYTYGYTF
TRBV18	15	many	NA	TRBJ2-1	TGTGCCAGCTCACCAATTAAGAGGGGTGACAATGAGCAGTTCTTC	CASSPIKRGDNEQFF
TRBV11-3	16	few	NA	TRBJ2-5	TGTGCCAGCAGCCCCAGGGGAGGAGGGGACCGGGAGACCCAGTACTTC	CASSPRGGGDRETQYF
TRBV12-3/TRBV12-4	14	few	NA	TRBJ1-4	TGTGCCAGCAGTGACACGGGGGGCCGGGAAAAACTGTTTTTT	CASSDTGGREKLFF
TRBV20-1	15	NA	NA	TRBJ1-1	TGCAGTGCGACGCTTCCTGACAGGAGGAGCACTGAAGCTTTCTTT	CSATLPDRRSTEAFF
TRBV7-2	12	many	NA	TRBJ2-1	TGTGCCAGCAGCTCCACAGGGTATTATCAGTTCTTC	CASSSTGYYQFF
TRBV28	13	NA	NA	TRBJ1-2	TGTGCCAGCAGTTTAGCACTTAACTATGGCTACACCTTC	CASSLALNYGYTF
TRBV24-1	17	NA	TRBD1	TRBJ2-1	TGTGCCACCAGTGACCGACAGGGAACTCGTGACTACAATGAGCAGTTCTTC	CATSDRQGTRDYNEQFF
TRBV12-3/TRBV12-4	14	many	TRBD1	TRBJ2-7	TGTGCCAGCAGCGGACAGGACTCGGGGCTCGAGCAGTACTTC	CASSGQDSGLEQYF